This entry lists 24 T cell receptor beta chains sequenced from one sample in a study of T cell responses to AZD1222 COVID-19 vaccine. Sequencing used immunoSEQ multiplex PCR; TCRdb keeps in-frame clones, though not all of them. The table shows 60,000 to 100,000 clones, with about 90% occurring only once. This specimen was peripheral blood, taken on day 0 of MenACWY control vaccination. The receptors derive from an adult in good health.

This clone has a single count. The chain employs TRBV2 and TRBJ2-5; 9 nucleotides line up with TRBD1. Germline V gene lookup returns CDR1 SNHLY and CDR2 FYNNEI. The CDR3 consists of 15 residues. With V trimmed by 6 bases and J by 5 bases, 10 bases remained unmatched. The CDR3 sequence is CASRTDRGKKETQYF. The CDR3 DNA reads TGTGCCAGCAGGACGGACAGGGGAAAGAAGGAGACCCAGTACTTC.

The chain joins TRBV5-1 to TRBJ1-1; 9 bases fit TRBD1. The CDR3 has 14 amino acids. Germline CDR1 reads SGHRS; CDR2 reads YFSETQ. V was pared by 4 bases and J by 5 bases, with 6 bases of the junction left unmatched. The CDR3 DNA sequence: TGCGCCAGCAGCACAGGACAGGGGTTAACTGAAGCTTTCTTT. This gives the protein CASSTGQGLTEAFF.

The genes are TRBV6-5 and TRBJ1-2; 8 positions agree with TRBD1. V shed 6 bases, J shed 5 bases, and the junction held 5 bases outside the gene matches. The CDR3 is made up of 13 amino acids. The V gene's germline CDR1 is MNHEY and CDR2 SVGAGI. The CDR3 DNA reads TGTGCCAGCAGCCGGACAGGGACGTATGGCTACACCTTC. This gives the protein CASSRTGTYGYTF.

The genes are TRBV6-5 and TRBJ1-5; 8 bases are shared with TRBD1. The ends lost 7 bases at V and 2 bases at J; junction bases unmatched: 7. Germline-derived CDR1 and CDR2 are MNHEY and SVGAGI. The CDR3 contains 15 residues. This CDR3 is CASNGQGSGNQPQHF. CDR3 sequence (DNA): TGTGCCAGCAACGGACAGGGATCTGGCAATCAGCCCCAGCATTTT.

The chain links TRBV25-1 to TRBJ2-5; D tentatively fits TRBD1 or TRBD2 (5 bases each). Deletions cut 3 bases from V and 5 bases from J, with 13 bases between. The CDR3 contains 14 residues. CDR1 and CDR2 from the germline V gene are MGHDK and SYGVNS. The CDR3 is CASSDLGPQETQYF. The DNA for the CDR3 is TGTGCCAGCAGTGACTTGGGACCCCAGGAGACCCAGTACTTC.

The chain carries TRBV28 and TRBJ2-5, with TRBD1 identical over 8 bases. With 7 bases clipped from V and 1 base from J, the junction kept 8 bases outside the gene matches. Germline V gene data show CDR1 as MDHEN and CDR2 as SYDVKM. The CDR3 runs 15 residues. The CDR3 protein is CASTSGTGPQETQYF. DNA of the CDR3: TGTGCCAGCACTAGTGGGACAGGACCCCAAGAGACCCAGTACTTC.

V and J are TRBV5-1 and TRBJ1-2; D call uncertain. From germline, CDR1 is SGHRS and CDR2 YFSETQ. The V end was cut by 0 bases, the J end by 8 bases, with 11 bases between. CDR3 length: 13 residues. The CDR3 protein is CASSLAGDEGYTF. The DNA for the CDR3 is TGCGCCAGCAGCTTGGCCGGGGATGAGGGCTACACCTTC. The complete variable domain, with remaining parts taken from reference TRBV5-1 and TRBJ1-2, reads KAGVTQTPRYLIKTRGQQVTLSCSPISGHRSVSWYQQTPGQGLQFLFEYFSETQRNKGNFPGRFSGRQFSNSRSEMNVSTLELGDSALYLCASSLAGDEGYTFGSGTRLTVV.

V and J are TRBV30 and TRBJ2-3; 7 nucleotides agree with TRBD1. Germline CDR1 GTSNPN, CDR2 SVGIG (reference sequence). The CDR3 covers 14 residues. The ends lost 0 bases at V and 1 base at J; junction bases unmatched: 1. The CDR3 sequence is CAWSVTGGTDTQYF. The CDR3 DNA sequence: TGTGCCTGGAGTGTAACAGGGGGCACAGATACGCAGTATTTT. The whole variable domain, filled in from reference TRBV30 and TRBJ2-3, reads SQTIHQWPATLVQPVGSPLSLECTVEGTSNPNLYWYRQAAGRGLQLLFYSVGIGQISSEVPQNLSASRPQDRQFILSSKKLLLSDSGFYLCAWSVTGGTDTQYFGPGTRLTVL.

The chain links TRBV18 to TRBJ2-4; TRBD1 is a possible D gene (5 bases). V lost 0 bases, J lost 0 bases, and 9 bases lay in between. The CDR3 totals 16 residues. The germline CDR1 and CDR2 sequences are KGHSH and LQKENI. CDR3 DNA: TGTGCCAGCTCACCACCAGGGGCTCTAGCCAAAAACATTCAGTACTTC. This encodes CASSPPGALAKNIQYF.

The rearrangement uses TRBV5-5 and TRBJ1-3; D gene unclear. Per the germline V gene, CDR1 is SGHKS and CDR2 is YYEKEE (reference sequence). The CDR3 totals 16 residues. Trimming shortened V by 2 bases and J by 0 bases, and 12 bases separated the two germline ends. The CDR3 protein is CASSFSGTTSGNTIYF. The CDR3 coding sequence is TGTGCCAGCAGCTTCAGCGGCACCACCTCTGGAAACACCATATATTTT.

This chain uses TRBV5-1 with TRBJ2-2, with D hard to call. The CDR3 is 17 residues long. The germline V gene encodes CDR1 SGHRS and CDR2 YFSETQ. Between the trimmed V and J ends, which lost 0 bases and 0 bases, there was a span of 12 bases. Here the CDR3 DNA reads TGCGCCAGCAGCTTGGATATGAGCGTATCGAACACCGGGGAGCTGTTTTTT. Encoded protein: CASSLDMSVSNTGELFF. Looking up the rest from reference TRBV5-1 and TRBJ2-2 gives the full variable domain: KAGVTQTPRYLIKTRGQQVTLSCSPISGHRSVSWYQQTPGQGLQFLFEYFSETQRNKGNFPGRFSGRQFSNSRSEMNVSTLELGDSALYLCASSLDMSVSNTGELFFGEGSRLTVL.

The genes are TRBV21-1 and TRBJ2-3; TRBD2 reflects the table's D call only, with no check against the DNA. TRBV21-1 counts as a pseudogene. This CDR3 is 11 amino acids long. The CDR3 DNA follows: TGTGCCAGCAGCAAACGGGATACGCAGTATTTT. The encoded protein is CASSKRDTQYF.

In this sample, this clone turned up once. V usage is TRBV11-3 and J usage is TRBJ2-5; D is possibly TRBD1 (6 bases). Trimming removed 4 bases at V and 4 bases at J, with 13 bases between. The CDR3 runs to 14 residues. The V gene's germline CDR1 is SGHNT and CDR2 YENEEA. CDR3 amino acids: CASSSQGPSETQYF. Written as DNA, the CDR3 is TGTGCCAGCAGCTCCCAGGGGCCTTCAGAGACCCAGTACTTC.

The rearrangement joins TRBV2 to TRBJ1-4; possible D gene TRBD1, 5 bases. V was pared by 6 bases and J by 8 bases, with 16 bases between. CDR1 is SNHLY, CDR2 FYNNEI, per germline. This CDR3 has 14 amino acids. CDR3 coding DNA: TGTGCCAGCAGGAGGGACGAGAGTGGCGAAAAACTGTTTTTT. Amino acid sequence: CASRRDESGEKLFF.

This CDR3 reads CASSSLWVQGRANTGELFF. The CDR3 DNA follows: TGTGCCAGCAGCTCACTGTGGGTACAGGGGAGGGCGAACACCGGGGAGCTGTTTTTT. The chain recombines TRBV7-3 with TRBJ2-2; D may be TRBD1 or TRBD2 (7 bases each). Trimming left V 4 bases short and J 0 bases short, with 21 bases between. The CDR3 contains 19 residues. Germline V gene sequence: CDR1 SGHTA, CDR2 FQGTGA.

The rearrangement joins TRBV7-2 to TRBJ2-1; TRBD2 matches at 14 bases. Germline CDR1 is SGHTA and CDR2 is FQGNSA. Trimming at V came to 5 bases and at J to 4 bases, leaving 10 bases not matched to a gene. This CDR3 has 18 residues. CDR3 nucleotide sequence: TGTGCCAGCAGCCTACGGACTAGCGGGGGGACTTCATACAATGAGCAGTTCTTC. This translates into CASSLRTSGGTSYNEQFF.

The V call is TRBV5-1, the J call TRBJ2-7, with D possibly being TRBD1 or TRBD2 (6 bases each). Trimming cost V 4 bases and J 3 bases, with 11 bases left between them. There are 13 residues in the CDR3. Germline loops: CDR1 SGHRS, CDR2 YFSETQ. CDR3 coding DNA: TGCGCCAGCAGCCGAGGGGGGAGCTACGAGCAGTACTTC. This encodes CASSRGGSYEQYF.

This clone was found a few times. The J gene is TRBJ1-5, the V gene TRBV12-3 or TRBV12-4; possibly TRBD1 for D (5 bases). V lost 3 bases and J 7 bases, leaving 7 bases between the germline ends. There are 12 residues in the CDR3. For the CDR3, the DNA is TGTGCCAGCAGTTTTGGGGGACAGCCCCAGCATTTT. Translated, it gives CASSFGGQPQHF.

J is TRBJ2-7 and V is TRBV4-3, with D uncertain. The CDR3 length is 15 residues. Looked up from germline, CDR1 is LGHNA and CDR2 is YSLEER. Trimming left V 1 base short and J 2 bases short, with 12 bases between. DNA for the CDR3: TGCGCCAGCAGCCAAGGGCTCCTAGATACCTACGAGCAGTACTTC. Encoded protein: CASSQGLLDTYEQYF.

The rearrangement uses TRBV11-1 and TRBJ2-1; tentatively, D is TRBD1 (6 bases). This CDR3 region has 15 residues. The germline V and J ends were trimmed by 5 bases and 4 bases, with 15 bases remaining between them. Germline CDR1 and CDR2: SGHAT and FQDESV (reference sequence). In DNA, the CDR3 is TGTGCCAGCAGCACCCCAGGGGCGCGTTACAATGAGCAGTTCTTC. It is translated as CASSTPGARYNEQFF.

The J gene is TRBJ2-7, the V gene TRBV9; D gene unclear. CDR3 size: 13 residues. Trimming took off 3 bases at V and 7 bases at J, with 14 bases between the two ends. Germline V CDR1 and CDR2: SGDLS, YYNGEE. In DNA, the CDR3 is TGTGCCAGCAGCGCGAGGATGGTAGGGGAGCAGTACTTC. It encodes CASSARMVGEQYF.

This clone was counted once. The CDR3 DNA sequence: TGTGCCAGCAGCTTAGAACTAGCGGCCTCCTACGAGCAGTACTTC. Encoded protein: CASSLELAASYEQYF. The chain combines TRBV11-2 with TRBJ2-7; 8 bases are a match to TRBD2. In germline, CDR1 is SGHAT, CDR2 FQNNGV. The CDR3 is 15 amino acids. V dropped 0 bases and J dropped 0; count of bases not matched to a gene: 1.

The chain joins TRBV5-1 to TRBJ1-1; no clear D. CDR1 is SGHRS, CDR2 YFSETQ, per germline. This CDR3 region has 14 residues. V was trimmed by 4 bases and J by 4 bases, leaving 14 bases between them. As DNA, the CDR3 is TGCGCCAGCAGCCCCGAGAGGTATAGCACTGAAGCTTTCTTT. Translation gives CASSPERYSTEAFF.

The chain couples TRBV5-4 to TRBJ2-7; D possibly matches TRBD1 or TRBD2 (5 bases each). Germline values: CDR1 SGHNT, CDR2 YYREEE (reference sequence). The CDR3 runs to 15 residues. The ends were cut back, 2 bases at V and 2 bases at J, with 14 bases in the middle. The CDR3 DNA follows: TGTGCCAGCAGCTTTCCCGGGGACGGCCCCTACGAGCAGTACTTC. It specifies CASSFPGDGPYEQYF.